This TCR beta chain was captured by sequencing in a study of cytomegalovirus exposure and HLA in healthy donors (dated by TCRdb to 2016 to 2017). Study-level background: According to an earlier analysis of 587 of the donors, 150 million to 200 million T cells yielded 90 million to 140 million unique TCR beta sequences and roughly 280 Gb of sequence data. An early release that covered about 640 HLA-typed donors contained around 330 gigabases of sequencing data and tens of millions of unique TCR sequences. The genetic ancestry cluster associated with self-reported Caucasian donors included roughly four fifths of the approximately 400 genotyped donors. The study aimed to test whether cataloging public T cell receptors could reveal signatures of past pathogen exposure. The study profiled the T cell repertoires of about 640 subjects by immunosequencing and related them to cytomegalovirus serostatus. In addition to the first cohort of roughly 700 subjects, a separate validation cohort of around 110 different subjects was used. To predict cytomegalovirus infection status, the study combined high-throughput TCR immunosequencing, statistical association of individual TCRs with disease status, and machine learning. A later analysis re-examined previously published TCR beta repertoires from 500 to 700 donors and added high-resolution HLA genotyping to investigate patterns of TCR occurrence. The later analysis used no new phenotypic data to find candidate immune exposures, relying instead on TCR beta sequences and their occurrence across donors. An earlier analysis of roughly 580 of the donors used high-throughput TCR beta sequencing to judge whether each TCR beta V gene segment behaved as functional or pseudogenic. Donor age, sex, ethnicity and CMV serostatus were collected together with the repertoire data. A later genetic analysis took genome-wide SNP genotypes for about 65% of the roughly 670 donors and used that subset as a discovery cohort. Every repertoire in the discovery cohort had been generated on one and the same sequencing platform. Both class I and class II loci were covered by HLA typing, at four-digit resolution. The number of typed donors differed by locus: about 620-630 for A, B, C, DRB1 and DQB1; some 540 for DQA1; 606 for DPA1; and about 450 for DPB1. Five DR-DQ haplotypes were handled as single units for association and clustering, since linkage in the cohort was strong. Among around 400 genotyped donors of the cohort, an average of approximately 250,000 unique TCR beta nucleotide sequences were sequenced per donor, 15% to 20% of them non-productive.

Comment on this clone: It has no known antigen specificity. No much larger clonotype is one base removed from it; base qualities were not supplied.

General findings and caveats noted by the study authors: According to a later analysis, parvovirus B19, influenza, CMV and Epstein-Barr virus appeared linked to several top co-occurrence clusters. A further reported finding was that TCR beta sequences accurately predicted the HLA-A and HLA-B alleles for most subjects in the first cohort. The classifier was reported to diagnose cytomegalovirus status with high specificity and sensitivity in both the original and validation cohorts. An association between a missense DCLRE1C variant and V-gene and J-gene trimming of TCR beta chains was found in a later genetic analysis and replicated in an independent cohort. Most TCR sequences were seen in very few donors, while some public TCRs were found in many individuals. In a later analysis, 16,951 TCR beta sequences were associated with specific HLA alleles at a false discovery rate of 0.05. The authors suggested that the approach could potentially be extended to other disease states and immunological phenotypes. In an earlier analysis of about 600 of the donors, most TCR beta V segments appeared in productive rearrangements about 90% or about 30% of the time, broadly matching IMGT annotations. In a later genetic analysis, fewer N-insertions in productive TCRs were reported among donors in an Asian-associated ancestry cluster than the approximately 670-donor mean. Roughly uniform sequencing depth across donors was assumed in presence/absence analyses, although this assumption may not hold. A total of 150 or so TCR beta chains were listed by the study as associated with cytomegalovirus. For the cohort, immune exposure information was limited to CMV serostatus. In a later analysis, HLA-associated TCR beta chains were found to be more clonally expanded and to have lower generation probabilities than equally common non-associated chains. In a later analysis, the rate of TCR association differed among HLA loci, with DRB1 alleles having the most associated TCRs and HLA-C alleles having the fewest. Some IMGT-functional V segments, including TRBV6-2 and TRBV6-3, could not be distinguished by the 87-base-pair reads and were therefore excluded. Assigning TCR associations to individual alleles was difficult when HLA alleles, especially DR and DQ, strongly co-occurred. The earlier analysis of about 600 of the donors excluded roughly 17 rarely observed V segments, including chromosome 9 orphons, because counts were too low. A few of the identified cytomegalovirus-associated TCR beta chains were confirmed in vitro to be specific for cytomegalovirus antigens. Only TCR beta chains were sequenced in this cohort, and the absence of alpha or paired-chain data limited detectable features. A cluster of highly shared sequence variants was judged likely to be a technical artifact of the sequencing pipeline. According to a later analysis, most CMV-associated TCR beta chains appeared to be HLA-restricted, and the HLA associations seemed to be driven largely by CMV exposure. Linkage disequilibrium might explain the correlated functional status among segregating V segments, but an unknown experimental factor could not be ruled out. HLA typing was unavailable for some donors at each locus, so association tests used only the typed subset.

The cohort was made up of 650 to 700 healthy bone marrow donors. Cohort members were all nominally healthy when sampled, although unrecorded immune exposures were likely present. The donor was CMV seronegative and was included in the group of 352 seronegative cohort members. A peripheral blood sample was provided by each donor, and peripheral blood mononuclear cells were used for TCR beta sequencing. Genomic DNA extraction from the blood cell samples was performed with the Qiagen DNeasy Blood Extraction Kit. Library construction relied on the immunoSEQ multiplex PCR assay. A mixture of 60 forward primers for TCR Vbeta segments and 13 reverse primers for TCR Jbeta segments was used in the multiplex PCR. Amplification of the CDR3 region of rearranged TCR beta genes was performed with a multiplex PCR assay on genomic DNA. The amplified TCR beta libraries were sequenced on the Illumina HiSeq System as 87-base-pair reads. For the original study's pipeline: Across the roughly 670 repertoires, a later analysis counted 80 million or so unique TCR beta chains, roughly 11 million of which were shared by at least two donors. Raw reads were error-corrected and collapsed into unique sequences by a nearest-neighbor algorithm in which closely related sequences were merged to remove PCR and sequencing errors. Alignment of CDR3 sequences to IMGT reference sequences was used to assign V, D and J gene segments. For a sequence to be retained, at least a six-nucleotide match to both a V gene segment and a J gene segment was required. A rearrangement counted as productive if the CDR3 had no stop codons and remained in frame with V and J, and every other rearrangement counted as non-productive. Following IMGT convention, CDR3 was defined as the stretch from the second conserved V-encoded cysteine up to the conserved J-encoded phenylalanine. The earlier analysis of 500 to 600 of the donors excluded sequences that lacked an unambiguous match to a single V gene segment. In an earlier analysis of approximately 550 of the donors, V segments were called functional above 56.7% productive rearrangements and were called segregating when the between-donor standard deviation exceeded 5%. A statistical classification framework was built to diagnose cytomegalovirus status from the catalog of TCR beta chain sequences. V and J gene assignment, in a later analysis, came from comparing TCR nucleotide sequences with IMGT/GENE-DB human TR gene sequences. Using the TCRdist pipeline, a later analysis assigned CDR3 sequences along with most-parsimonious VDJ recombination scenarios. In a later analysis, each TCR beta chain was defined by its CDR3 amino acid sequence together with its V-gene family, and reads lacking a unique V-gene family were excluded. To address suspected cross-contamination and a sequencing artifact, a later analysis removed a few hundred highly shared, low-generation-probability nucleotide sequences. In a later analysis, a clonal expansion index was calculated for each public chain from normalized within-repertoire ranks of inferred template counts. A later analysis computed generation probabilities with a VDJ recombination model fitted to out-of-frame rearrangements, and checked the results against IGoR. In a later analysis, hypergeometric tests were used to score TCR-TCR, TCR-HLA and TCR-CMV co-occurrence, with a repertoire-size bias correction applied to TCR pairs. In a later analysis, false discovery rates were estimated by permuting HLA or CMV assignments 20 times. In a later analysis, co-occurring TCRs were grouped with DBSCAN, and TCRdist sequence similarity was added when clustering was performed within HLA-allele-positive subsets. For co-occurrence clustering, repertoires with fewer than 30,000 or more than 120,000 public chains were excluded, along with about five repertoires with anomalous nucleotide sharing. What TCRdb holds here is the immuneACCESS table cut down to in-frame rearrangements. Part of the clones is not present; checked against another copy, under half of the missing clones reflect an unresolved V gene, and the others are unexplained. For V, J and clone size, that table is used; D and trimming come from the DNA. The sample table records 120,000 to 150,000 clones; 60% to 85% of these occur just once. 3.9% of the sample comes from the top ten.

There are 13 amino acids in the CDR3, from cysteine to phenylalanine inclusive. The DNA shown is the 39-base CDR3, in frame from base 1. The junction shows trimming of 5 bases on V and 3 bases on J, plus 11 bases between the germline ends. From a lookup of the germline V gene (reference sequence), CDR1 and CDR2 are PRHDT and FYEKMQ. The sequence links TRBV13 to TRBJ2-7; matching of 6 bases hints at TRBD2 as the D gene. Sequences were obtained from PBMCs. This receptor was obtained from a man aged 18 to 29 in good health and CMV-seronegative. The bases read TGTGCCAGCAGCGTCGGTAGCGGCTACGAGCAGTACTTC. It is translated as CASSVGSGYEQYF. Reference TRBV13 and TRBJ2-7 proteins supply the regions before and after the CDR3; the full variable domain is: AAGVIQSPRHLIKEKRETATLKCYPIPRHDTVYWYQQGPGQDPQFLISFYEKMQSDKGSIPDRFSAQQFSDYHSELNMSSLELGDSALYFCASSVGSGYEQYFGPGTRLTVT.